This TCR beta chain was documented in a study of T cells in Graves' hyperthyroidism and ophthalmopathy. The wider study: At the time of initial diagnosis and before any treatment, peripheral blood was collected. Study-wide results and caveats: Progression to ophthalmopathy was predicted a median of 6.5 months early.

Amplification of TCR beta CDR3 regions used RNA as the template. HTBI primers were employed in a first-round RT-PCR of the TCR CDR3. Each CDR3 protein is one row after TCRdb ran MiXCR on the multiplex PCR reads. The sample shows about 580,000 distinct CDR3 sequences, approximately 15% of them seen only once. The length of the CDR3 is 10 residues. The germline V gene has CDR1 LGHNT and CDR2 FRNRAP. V lost 1 base, J lost 5 bases, and 0 bases lay in between. The sample holds a few counts of this clonotype. Its target is not known. Patients were aged 18 to 65, had disease duration under 2 months, and had newly diagnosed hyperthyroidism. The study based diagnoses on clinical symptoms, serum thyroxine and TRAb, thyroid ultrasound and orbital computed tomography.

This receptor was obtained from a woman under 40 with Graves' hyperthyroidism that later progressed to Graves' ophthalmopathy. This sequence joins TRBV12-5 and TRBJ2-7, with D uncertain. The sample consisted of blood. CDR3 residues: CASGLDEQYF. In DNA, the CDR3 is TGTGCTAGTGGTTTGGACGAGCAGTACTTC.